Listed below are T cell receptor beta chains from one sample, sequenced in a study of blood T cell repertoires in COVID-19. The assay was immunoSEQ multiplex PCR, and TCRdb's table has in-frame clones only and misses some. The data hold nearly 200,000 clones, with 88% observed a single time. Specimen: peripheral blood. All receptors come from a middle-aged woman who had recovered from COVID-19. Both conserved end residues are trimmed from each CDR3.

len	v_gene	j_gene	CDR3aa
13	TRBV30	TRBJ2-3	AWSGGLAGADTQY
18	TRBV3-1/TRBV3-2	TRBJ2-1	ASSQERLAGVSSSYNEQF
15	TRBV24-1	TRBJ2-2	ATSPTSGRANTGELF
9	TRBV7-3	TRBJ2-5	ASSAGGTQY
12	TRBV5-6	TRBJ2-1	ASSTGTIPSEQF
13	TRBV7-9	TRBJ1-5	ASSLGTGANQPQH
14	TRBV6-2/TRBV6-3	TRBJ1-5	ASSSVTGLIAQPQH
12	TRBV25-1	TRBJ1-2	ASSVGGVSLDYT
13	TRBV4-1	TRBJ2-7	ASSQDSGSGYEQY
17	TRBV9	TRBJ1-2	ASSVATGGTSYRNYGYT